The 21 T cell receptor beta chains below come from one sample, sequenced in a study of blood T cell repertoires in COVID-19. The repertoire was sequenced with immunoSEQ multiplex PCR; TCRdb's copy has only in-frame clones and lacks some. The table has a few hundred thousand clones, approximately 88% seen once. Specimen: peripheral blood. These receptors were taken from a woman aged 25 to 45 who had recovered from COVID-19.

The CDR3 spells CASSIGQINYEQYF. The CDR3 bases are TGTGCCAGCAGTATCGGACAGATAAACTACGAGCAGTACTTC. J is TRBJ2-7 and V is TRBV28; TRBD1 might be the D (6 bases). V lost 5 bases, J lost 3 bases, and 14 bases lay in between. The CDR3 has 14 residues. Per germline, CDR1 MDHEN and CDR2 SYDVKM.

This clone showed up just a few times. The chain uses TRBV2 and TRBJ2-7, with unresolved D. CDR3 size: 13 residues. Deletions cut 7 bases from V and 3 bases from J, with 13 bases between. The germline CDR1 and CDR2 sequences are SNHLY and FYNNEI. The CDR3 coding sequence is TGTGCCAGCAATCAGCAGGTGCACTACGAGCAGTACTTC. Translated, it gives CASNQQVHYEQYF.

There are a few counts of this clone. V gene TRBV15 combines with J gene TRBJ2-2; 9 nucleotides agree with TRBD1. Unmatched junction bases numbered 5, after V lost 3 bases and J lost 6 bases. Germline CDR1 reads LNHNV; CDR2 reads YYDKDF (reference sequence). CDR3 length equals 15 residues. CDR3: CATSRDRGGAGELFF. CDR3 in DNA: TGTGCCACCAGCAGGGACAGGGGAGGTGCCGGGGAGCTGTTTTTT.

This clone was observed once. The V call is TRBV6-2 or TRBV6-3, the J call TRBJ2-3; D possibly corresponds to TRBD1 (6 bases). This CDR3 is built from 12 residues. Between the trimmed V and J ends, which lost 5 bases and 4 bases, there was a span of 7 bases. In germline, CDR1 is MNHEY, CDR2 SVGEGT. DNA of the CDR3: TGTGCCAGCAGTGGGACACCAGATACGCAGTATTTT. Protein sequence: CASSGTPDTQYF.

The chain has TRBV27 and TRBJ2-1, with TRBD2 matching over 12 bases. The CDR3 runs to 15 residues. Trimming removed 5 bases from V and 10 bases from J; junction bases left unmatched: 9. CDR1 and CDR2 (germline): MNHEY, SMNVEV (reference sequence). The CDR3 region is CASSLLAGGAGEQFF. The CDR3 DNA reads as TGTGCCAGCAGTCTGCTAGCGGGGGGGGCGGGAGAGCAGTTCTTC.

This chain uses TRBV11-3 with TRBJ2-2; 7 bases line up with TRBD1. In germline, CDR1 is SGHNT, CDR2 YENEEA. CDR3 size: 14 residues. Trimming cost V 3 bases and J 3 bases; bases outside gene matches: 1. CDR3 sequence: CASSFDRDTGELFF. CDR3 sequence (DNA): TGTGCCAGCAGCTTTGACAGGGACACCGGGGAGCTGTTTTTT.

The DNA of the CDR3 is TGTGCCAGCAGTCCAACTTTCGGTGGCGGCCTTCGTGGCTACACCTTC. It encodes CASSPTFGGGLRGYTF. This chain connects TRBV7-3 to TRBJ1-2; D gene uncertain. V lost 6 bases, J lost 7 bases, and 24 bases lay in between. CDR3 length equals 16 residues. Germline V gives CDR1 SGHTA, CDR2 FQGTGA.

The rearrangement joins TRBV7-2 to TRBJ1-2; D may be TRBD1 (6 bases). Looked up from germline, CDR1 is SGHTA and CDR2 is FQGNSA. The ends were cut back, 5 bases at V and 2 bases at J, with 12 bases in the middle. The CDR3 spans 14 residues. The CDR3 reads CASSAGRGNYGYTF. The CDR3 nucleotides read TGTGCCAGCAGCGCCGGAAGGGGGAACTATGGCTACACCTTC.

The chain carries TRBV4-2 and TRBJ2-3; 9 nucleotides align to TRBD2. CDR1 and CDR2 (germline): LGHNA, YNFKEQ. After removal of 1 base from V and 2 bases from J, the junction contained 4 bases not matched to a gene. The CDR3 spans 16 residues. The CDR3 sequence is CASSQVPSGDTDTQYF. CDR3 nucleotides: TGTGCCAGCAGCCAAGTTCCTAGCGGGGACACAGATACGCAGTATTTT.

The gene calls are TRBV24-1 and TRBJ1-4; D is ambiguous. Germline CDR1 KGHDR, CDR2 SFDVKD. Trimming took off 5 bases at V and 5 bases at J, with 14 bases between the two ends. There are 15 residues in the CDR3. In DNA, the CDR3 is TGTGCCACCAGTGGGAGTGGAGGTTCCAATGAAAAACTGTTTTTT. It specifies CATSGSGGSNEKLFF.

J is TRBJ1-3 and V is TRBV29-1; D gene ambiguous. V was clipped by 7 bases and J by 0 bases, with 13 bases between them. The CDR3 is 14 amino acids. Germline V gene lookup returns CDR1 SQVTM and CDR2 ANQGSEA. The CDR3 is CSARRGSSGNTIYF. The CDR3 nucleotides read TGCAGCGCCCGGCGCGGGAGCTCTGGAAACACCATATATTTT.

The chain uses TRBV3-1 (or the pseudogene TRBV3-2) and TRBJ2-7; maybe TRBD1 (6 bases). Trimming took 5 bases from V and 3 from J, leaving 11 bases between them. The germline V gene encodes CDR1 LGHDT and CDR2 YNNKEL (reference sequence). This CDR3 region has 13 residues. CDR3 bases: TGTGCCAGCAGCGATGGACAGCTCTACGAGCAGTACTTC. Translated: CASSDGQLYEQYF.

CDR3 nucleotide sequence: TGTGCCAGCAGCCAAGACCGACAGGGACTCGGCTACACCTTC. Translating it yields CASSQDRQGLGYTF. The chain recombines TRBV14 with TRBJ1-2; 7 positions match TRBD1. CDR3 length equals 14 residues. V shed 0 bases and J 8 bases; nucleotides not matched to a gene: 6. Germline V CDR1 and CDR2: SGHDN, FVKESK.

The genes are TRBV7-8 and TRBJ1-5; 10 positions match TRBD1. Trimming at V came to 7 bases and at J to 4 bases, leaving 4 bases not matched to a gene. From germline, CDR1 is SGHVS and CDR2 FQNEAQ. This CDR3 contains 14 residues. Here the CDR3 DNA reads TGTGCCAGCACACCGGGACAGGGGAATCAGCCCCAGCATTTT. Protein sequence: CASTPGQGNQPQHF.

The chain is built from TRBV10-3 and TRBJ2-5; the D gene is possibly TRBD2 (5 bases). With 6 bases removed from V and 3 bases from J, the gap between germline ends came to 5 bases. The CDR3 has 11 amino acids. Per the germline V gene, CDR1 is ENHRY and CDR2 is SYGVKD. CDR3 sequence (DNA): TGTGCCATCAGGGGAGAAGAGACCCAGTACTTC. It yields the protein CAIRGEETQYF.

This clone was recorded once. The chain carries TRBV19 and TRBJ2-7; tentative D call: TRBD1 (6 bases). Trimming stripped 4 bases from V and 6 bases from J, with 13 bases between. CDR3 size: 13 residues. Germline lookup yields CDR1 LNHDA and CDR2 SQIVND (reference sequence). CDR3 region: CASSTIQGFEQYF. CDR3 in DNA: TGTGCCAGTAGTACGATACAGGGTTTCGAGCAGTACTTC.

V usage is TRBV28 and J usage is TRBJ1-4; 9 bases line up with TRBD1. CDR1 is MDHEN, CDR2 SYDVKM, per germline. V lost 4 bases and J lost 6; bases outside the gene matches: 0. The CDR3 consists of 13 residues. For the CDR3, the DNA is TGTGCCAGCAGTTGGGACAGGGATGAAAAACTGTTTTTT. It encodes CASSWDRDEKLFF.

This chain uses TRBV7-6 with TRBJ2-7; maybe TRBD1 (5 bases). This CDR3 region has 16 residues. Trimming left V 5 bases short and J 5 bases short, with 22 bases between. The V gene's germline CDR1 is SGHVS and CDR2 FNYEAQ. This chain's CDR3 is CASSPPPWSGNHEQYF. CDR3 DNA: TGTGCCAGCAGCCCCCCCCCATGGTCAGGGAACCACGAGCAGTACTTC. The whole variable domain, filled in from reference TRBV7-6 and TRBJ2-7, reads GAGVSQSPRYKVTKRGQDVALRCDPISGHVSLYWYRQALGQGPEFLTYFNYEAQQDKSGLPNDRFSAERPEGSISTLTIQRTEQRDSAMYRCASSPPPWSGNHEQYFGPGTRLTVT.

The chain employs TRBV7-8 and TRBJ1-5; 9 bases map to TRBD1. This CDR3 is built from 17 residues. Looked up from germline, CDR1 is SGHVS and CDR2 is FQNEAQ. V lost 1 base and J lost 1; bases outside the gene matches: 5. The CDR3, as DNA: TGTGCCAGCAGCTTAGGGTGGGGGACAGGGAGCAATCAGCCCCAGCATTTT. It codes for CASSLGWGTGSNQPQHF.

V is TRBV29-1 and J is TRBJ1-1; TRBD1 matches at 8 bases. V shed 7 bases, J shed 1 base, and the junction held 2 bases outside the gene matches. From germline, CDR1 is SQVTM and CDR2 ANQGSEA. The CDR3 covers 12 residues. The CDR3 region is CSGTGKNTEAFF. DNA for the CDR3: TGCAGCGGGACAGGGAAGAACACTGAAGCTTTCTTT.

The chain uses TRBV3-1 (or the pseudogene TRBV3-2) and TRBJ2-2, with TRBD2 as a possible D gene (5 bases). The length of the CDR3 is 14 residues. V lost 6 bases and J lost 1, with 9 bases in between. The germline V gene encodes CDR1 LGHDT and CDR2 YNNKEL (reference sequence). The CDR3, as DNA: TGTGCCAGCAGTTGGACTGGGAACACCGGGGAGCTGTTTTTT. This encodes CASSWTGNTGELFF.